These T cell receptor beta chains were read from a single sample in a study of monozygotic twins with inflammatory bowel disease. TCRdb reprocessed the 5' RACE reads and keeps a single row for each CDR3 protein, giving no DNA. This sample's table reports just over 300,000 distinct CDR3 sequences. Sequenced input: blood. The receptors come from a human donor with ulcerative colitis or Crohn's disease, or a healthy co-twin of an affected twin (not recorded which). CDR3s include the opening cysteine and the closing phenylalanine or tryptophan. Each record gives: CDR3 length, J gene, V gene, CDR3 protein.

13	TRBJ1-6	TRBV3-1	CASSQLGASPLHF
16	TRBJ1-1	TRBV3-1	CASSRQGGGKNTEAFF
16	TRBJ1-6	TRBV20-1	CSAIRLESSYNSPLHF
16	TRBJ2-1	TRBV30	CAWSVHKASGSGEQFF
15	TRBJ2-1	TRBV5-4	CASSLIAGGPNEQFF
14	TRBJ2-3	TRBV7-2	CASSLVPAADTQYF
14	TRBJ2-1	TRBV6-2/TRBV6-3	CASSLVRESHEQFF
15	TRBJ2-7	TRBV28	CASRLGSGASYEQYF
13	TRBJ1-4	TRBV7-3	CASSRDRAEKLFF
15	TRBJ2-6	TRBV6-5	CASSYEGLGANVLTF
17	TRBJ2-3	TRBV14	CASSQDSGGFRTDTQYF
13	TRBJ2-7	TRBV29-1	CSVARDSTYEQYF
13	TRBJ2-2	TRBV12-3/TRBV12-4	CASSPTDTGELFF
15	TRBJ1-2	TRBV20-1	CSALTSSAQIYGYTF
13	TRBJ2-7	TRBV5-1	CASTRGRGNEQYF
13	TRBJ2-5	TRBV7-2	CASSLDYQKTQYF
14	TRBJ2-5	TRBV20-1	CSARGYREGETQYF
13	TRBJ1-6	TRBV20-1	CSAPGTPNSPLHF
15	TRBJ2-2	TRBV12-3/TRBV12-4	CASRGQGGVTGELFF
15	TRBJ2-1	TRBV24-1	CATSDLRLADGEQFF
14	TRBJ2-3	TRBV5-6	CASSQGWGTDTQYF
17	TRBJ2-2	TRBV24-1	CATSDLAGTGNTGELFF
11	TRBJ1-1	TRBV29-1	CSVTRTGGPFF
13	TRBJ1-1	TRBV12-3/TRBV12-4	CASSFQGNTEAFF
17	TRBJ1-1	TRBV5-1	CASSLTHGTGADTEAFF
14	TRBJ2-7	TRBV5-1	CASSIQPREDEQYF
15	TRBJ2-6	TRBV29-1	CSVEDPRSGANVLTF
15	TRBJ1-4	TRBV12-3/TRBV12-4	CASSLAGQSGEKLFF
12	TRBJ2-7	TRBV20-1	CRPVGGSYEQYF
19	TRBJ2-3	TRBV5-1	CASKLQGTSGGSSTDTQYF
13	TRBJ1-2	TRBV5-5	CASSKDRGGGYTF
16	TRBJ2-1	TRBV12-3/TRBV12-4	CASWLGRAVSYNEQFF
17	TRBJ2-3	TRBV28	CASSLRLAGAFTDTQYF
14	TRBJ2-5	TRBV18	CASSPGQGVGTQYF
12	TRBJ2-7	TRBV12-3/TRBV12-4	CASTVQGYEQYF
15	TRBJ2-2	TRBV12-3/TRBV12-4	CASRALREYTGELFF
18	TRBJ2-5	TRBV7-3	CASSLGGSSGGLGETQYF
17	TRBJ2-3	TRBV5-1	CASSLASGGMSTDTQYF
16	TRBJ1-4	TRBV12-3/TRBV12-4	CASSLYQGATNEKLFF
14	TRBJ2-2	TRBV20-1	CSAGTTKNTGELFF
18	TRBJ2-7	TRBV7-6	CASSLSLAGGSPSYEQYF
14	TRBJ1-6	TRBV12-3/TRBV12-4	CASSFARLNSPLHF
15	TRBJ2-7	TRBV5-4	CASSFGTQGTYEQYF
14	TRBJ2-7	TRBV20-1	CSASGGRGDGEQYF
14	TRBJ1-2	TRBV28	CASSLPATQTRYTF
15	TRBJ1-1	TRBV5-1	CASSGGGLMNTEAFF
14	TRBJ2-7	TRBV4-3	CASSPYTGAYEQYF